This T cell receptor (beta chain) was sequenced in a study of radiotherapy plus CTLA-4 blockade in lung cancer. The wider study: Roughly 17% of enrolled patients responded objectively, and roughly 31% had disease control.

Remarks on this clone: The antigen is undetermined.

Study-wide points: After treatment with radiotherapy plus ipilimumab, TCR clones that came from the tumor expanded in blood. Reported findings show early blood T cell clone dynamics, with interferon-beta, best predicted response.

Here immunoSEQ multiplex PCR was the method, and the copy in TCRdb shows in-frame clones only, minus some. This sample has 78,000 or so clones; 70% to 90% occur once, and the top ten carry about 1%. Alongside CTLA-4 blockade with ipilimumab, patients with chemo-refractory metastatic non-small-cell lung cancer received focal radiation. V lost 7 bases and J lost 5, with 13 bases in between. The CDR3 spans 12 residues. CDR1 is SGHTS, CDR2 YDEGEE, per germline. This material consisted of peripheral blood, taken from a patient treated with radiotherapy plus ipilimumab. This clonotype was obtained from a human donor with non-small cell lung cancer who had stable disease on radiotherapy plus ipilimumab. The V call is TRBV5-8, the J call TRBJ2-7; D uncertain. CDR3 coding DNA: TGTGCCAGCGCCTTGTATCTCCACGAGCAGTACTTC. Protein: CASALYLHEQYF. The full variable domain, rest sourced from reference TRBV5-8 and TRBJ2-7, is EAGVTQSPTHLIKTRGQQATLRCSPISGHTSVYWYQQALGLGLQFLLWYDEGEERNRGNFPPRFSGRQFPNYSSELNVNALELEDSALYLCASALYLHEQYFGPGTRLTVT.